Following are 14 T cell receptor beta chains from one sample sequenced in a study of coeliac disease. The table came from immunoSEQ multiplex PCR; TCRdb's copy has only in-frame clones and leaves some out. The profile shows fewer than 6,000 clones, about 70% of them singletons. The sequenced sample consisted of lamina propria lymphocytes from the gut. The receptors here all came from a woman between 18 and 30 years old with active celiac disease.

The V and J genes are TRBV7-2 and TRBJ2-2; tentatively, D is TRBD2 (6 bases). Germline CDR1 and CDR2: SGHTA and FQGNSA. V was shortened by 6 bases and J by 6 bases, with 17 bases between the two germline ends. CDR3 length equals 15 residues. CDR3 sequence (DNA): TGTGCCAGCAGTCTAGTAGGAGGGGCCCCCGGGGAGCTGTTTTTT. It specifies CASSLVGGAPGELFF.

This clone was seen only a few times. In DNA, the CDR3 is TGCGCCAGCAGCTTGACAGGGATGGAAGGAAACACCATATATTTT. As protein: CASSLTGMEGNTIYF. The V gene is TRBV5-1, the J gene TRBJ1-3, with a possible D match to TRBD1 (6 bases). The V and J ends lost 1 base and 4 bases respectively, with 12 bases between them. Per germline, CDR1 SGHRS and CDR2 YFSETQ. The CDR3 covers 15 residues.

V usage is TRBV5-1 and J usage is TRBJ1-2; D is undetermined. Germline V CDR1 and CDR2: SGHRS, YFSETQ. V was pared by 6 bases and J by 5 bases, with 17 bases between. The CDR3 sequence is 14 residues long. The CDR3 spells CASTSTTTGYGYTF. DNA of the CDR3: TGCGCCAGCACCTCGACCACCACGGGTTATGGCTACACCTTC.

This clone was seen just once. The chain's CDR3 is CASSVSSGGELFF. In DNA form, the CDR3 reads TGTGCCAGCAGCGTTTCCTCCGGCGGGGAGCTGTTTTTT. The rearrangement links TRBV7-8 to TRBJ2-2; no firm D call. CDR1 is SGHVS, CDR2 FQNEAQ, per germline. The CDR3 covers 13 residues. Trimming took 5 bases from V and 7 from J, leaving 11 bases between them.

The table lists this clone with a count of one. The chain employs TRBV19 and TRBJ1-2; unclear D gene. CDR1 and CDR2 from the germline V gene are LNHDA and SQIVND (reference sequence). CDR3 length equals 11 residues. Trimming pared 3 bases from V and 8 bases from J, leaving 7 bases between. The CDR3 here is CASSIGGGYTF. CDR3 coding DNA: TGTGCCAGTAGTATCGGCGGGGGCTACACCTTC.

The CDR3, as DNA: TGTGCCAGCAGCCCCCCCGGAGGACCCACCTACGAGCAGTACTTC. This encodes CASSPPGGPTYEQYF. The chain employs TRBV13 and TRBJ2-7; weak D call: TRBD2 (5 bases). V was cut by 5 bases and J by 2 bases, with 16 bases left in between. From germline, CDR1 is PRHDT and CDR2 FYEKMQ (reference sequence). This CDR3 region has 15 residues.

This clone was counted between two and nine times. The chain couples TRBV5-1 to TRBJ2-7, with 11 bases aligning to TRBD2. Germline V gene sequence: CDR1 SGHRS, CDR2 YFSETQ. The trim removed 1 base at V and 6 bases at J, leaving 6 bases unmatched. The CDR3 sequence is 15 residues long. This CDR3 is CASSLTSGRPGEQYF. CDR3 sequence (DNA): TGCGCCAGCAGCTTGACTAGCGGGAGACCGGGCGAGCAGTACTTC.

The V call is TRBV5-5, the J call TRBJ1-5; D gene uncertain. This CDR3 contains 13 residues. Per germline, CDR1 SGHKS and CDR2 YYEKEE (reference sequence). The ends were cut back, 1 base at V and 6 bases at J, with 8 bases in the middle. For the CDR3, the DNA is TGTGCCAGCAGCTTGAGTGGCAGTCAGCCCCAGCATTTT. It codes for CASSLSGSQPQHF.

The chain is built from TRBV19 and TRBJ1-1, with no clear D. Germline V lookup: CDR1 LNHDA, CDR2 SQIVND (reference sequence). CDR3 size: 15 residues. V dropped 2 bases and J dropped 2 bases, with 12 bases sitting between them. This chain's CDR3 is CASSIRGSSNTEAFF. DNA of the CDR3: TGTGCCAGTAGTATACGAGGCAGTAGTAACACTGAAGCTTTCTTT.

This clone was counted a few times. The V gene is TRBV5-6, the J gene TRBJ1-2; TRBD1 aligns across 7 bases. This CDR3 region has 13 residues. Trimming took 3 bases from V and 4 from J; bases not matched to a gene: 3. In germline, CDR1 is SGHDT, CDR2 YYEEEE. CDR3 DNA sequence: TGTGCCAGCAGCTCCAGGGGGAGCTATGGCTACACCTTC. Protein product: CASSSRGSYGYTF.

This clone has a handful of counts. V gene TRBV2 combines with J gene TRBJ2-7; 12 bases are a match to TRBD2. Germline V gene sequence: CDR1 SNHLY, CDR2 FYNNEI. Germline trimming cut 6 bases from V and 2 bases from J; bases unmatched to any gene: 2. This CDR3 is 14 amino acids long. This CDR3 reads CASSGLAGTYEQYF. The CDR3 coding sequence is TGTGCCAGCAGCGGACTAGCGGGGACCTACGAGCAGTACTTC. Drawing the rest from reference TRBV2 and TRBJ2-7, the complete variable domain is EPEVTQTPSHQVTQMGQEVILRCVPISNHLYFYWYRQILGQKVEFLVSFYNNEISEKSEIFDDQFSVERPDGSNFTLKIRSTKLEDSAMYFCASSGLAGTYEQYFGPGTRLTVT.

This clone showed up just once. The V call is TRBV12-5, the J call TRBJ1-4; D unresolved. With 0 bases removed from V and 6 bases from J, the gap between germline ends came to 14 bases. This CDR3 comprises 16 residues. The V gene's germline CDR1 is LGHNT and CDR2 FRNRAP. DNA of the CDR3: TGTGCTAGTGGTTTGGTCGTAAGTACAGACGATGAAAAACTGTTTTTT. It translates to CASGLVVSTDDEKLFF.

The chain combines TRBV18 with TRBJ1-2; no reliable D call. The ends were cut back, 4 bases at V and 6 bases at J, with 6 bases in the middle. Germline V gives CDR1 KGHSH, CDR2 LQKENI. This CDR3 spans 11 amino acids. CDR3 loop: CASSRGDGYTF. The CDR3 nucleotides are TGTGCCAGCTCACGAGGAGATGGCTACACCTTC.

The rearrangement links TRBV7-6 to TRBJ2-7; 13 positions match TRBD2. Germline CDR1 SGHVS, CDR2 FNYEAQ. The CDR3 covers 14 residues. With V trimmed by 5 bases and J by 5 bases, 3 bases remained unmatched. CDR3 loop: CASSKLAGGNEQYF. In DNA, the CDR3 is TGTGCCAGCAGCAAACTAGCGGGAGGGAACGAGCAGTACTTC.